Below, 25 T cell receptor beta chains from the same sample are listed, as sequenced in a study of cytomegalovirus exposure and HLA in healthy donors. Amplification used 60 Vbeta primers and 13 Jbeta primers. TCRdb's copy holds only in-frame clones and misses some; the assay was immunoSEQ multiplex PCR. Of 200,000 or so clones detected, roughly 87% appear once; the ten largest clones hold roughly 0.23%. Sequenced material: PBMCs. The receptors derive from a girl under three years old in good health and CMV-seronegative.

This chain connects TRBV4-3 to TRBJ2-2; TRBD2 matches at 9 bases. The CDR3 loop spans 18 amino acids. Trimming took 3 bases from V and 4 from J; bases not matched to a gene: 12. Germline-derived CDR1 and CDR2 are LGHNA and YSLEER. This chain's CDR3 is CASSQVQGGGGATGELFF. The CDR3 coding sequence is TGCGCCAGCAGCCAGGTCCAGGGGGGCGGGGGGGCCACCGGGGAGCTGTTTTTT.

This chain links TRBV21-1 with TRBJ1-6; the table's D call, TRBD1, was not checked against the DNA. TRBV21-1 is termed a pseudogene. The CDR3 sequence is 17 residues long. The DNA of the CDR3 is TGTGCCAGCAGCAAACTTAGGTCCCAGGGGGGAAATTCACCCCTCCACTTT. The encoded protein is CASSKLRSQGGNSPLHF.

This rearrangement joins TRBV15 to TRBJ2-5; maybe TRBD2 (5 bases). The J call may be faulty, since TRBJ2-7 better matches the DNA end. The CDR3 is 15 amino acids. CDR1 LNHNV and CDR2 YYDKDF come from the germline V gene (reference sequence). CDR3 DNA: TGTGCCACCAGCAGATGGAGGCCGCTTCCCTACGAGCAGTACTTC. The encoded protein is CATSRWRPLPYEQYF.

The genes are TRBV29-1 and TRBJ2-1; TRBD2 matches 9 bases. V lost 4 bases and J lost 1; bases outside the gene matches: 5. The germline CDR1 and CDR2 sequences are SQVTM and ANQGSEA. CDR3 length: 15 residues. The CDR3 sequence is CSVALLAGSYNEQFF. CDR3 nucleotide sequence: TGCAGCGTTGCTCTCCTAGCGGGGTCCTACAATGAGCAGTTCTTC.

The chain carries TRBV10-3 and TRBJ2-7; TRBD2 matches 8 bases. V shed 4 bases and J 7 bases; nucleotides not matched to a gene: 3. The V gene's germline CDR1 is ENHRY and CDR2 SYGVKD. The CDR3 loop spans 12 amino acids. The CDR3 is CAISGLASEQYF. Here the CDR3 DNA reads TGTGCCATCAGTGGACTAGCGTCAGAGCAGTACTTC.

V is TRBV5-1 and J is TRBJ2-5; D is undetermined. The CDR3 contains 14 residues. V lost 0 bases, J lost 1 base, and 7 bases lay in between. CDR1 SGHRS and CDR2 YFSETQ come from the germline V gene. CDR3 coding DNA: TGCGCCAGCAGCTTGGAAAGCTTCCAAGAGACCCAGTACTTC. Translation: CASSLESFQETQYF.

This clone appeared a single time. The CDR3 DNA sequence: TGTGCCAGTAGTATAGGGGGGGGGCGCTTCGCTGAAGCTTTCTTT. Its protein product is CASSIGGGRFAEAFF. The chain combines TRBV19 with TRBJ1-1, with D perhaps matching TRBD1 (6 bases). Trimming removed 1 base at V and 6 bases at J, with 15 bases between. Germline assignment: CDR1 LNHDA and CDR2 SQIVND (reference sequence). This CDR3 has 15 residues.

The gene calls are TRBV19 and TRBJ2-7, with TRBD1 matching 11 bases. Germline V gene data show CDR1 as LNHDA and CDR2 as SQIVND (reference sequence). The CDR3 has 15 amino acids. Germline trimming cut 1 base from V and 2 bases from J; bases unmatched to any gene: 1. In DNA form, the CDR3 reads TGTGCCAGTAGTATAGGGGGACAGGGGGCCTACGAGCAGTACTTC. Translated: CASSIGGQGAYEQYF.

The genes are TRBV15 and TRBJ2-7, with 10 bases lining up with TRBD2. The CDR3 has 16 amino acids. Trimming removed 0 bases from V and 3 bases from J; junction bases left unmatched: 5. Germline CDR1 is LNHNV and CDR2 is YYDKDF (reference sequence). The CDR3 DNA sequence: TGTGCCACCAGCAGAGAAACCGGGACTAGCGTCTACGAGCAGTACTTC. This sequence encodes CATSRETGTSVYEQYF.

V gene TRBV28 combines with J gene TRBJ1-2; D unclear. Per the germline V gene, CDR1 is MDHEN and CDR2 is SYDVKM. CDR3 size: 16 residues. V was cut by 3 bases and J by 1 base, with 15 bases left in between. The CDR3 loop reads CASSLRGLWVNYGYTF. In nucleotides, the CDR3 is TGTGCCAGCAGTTTGAGAGGGCTGTGGGTTAACTATGGCTACACCTTC.

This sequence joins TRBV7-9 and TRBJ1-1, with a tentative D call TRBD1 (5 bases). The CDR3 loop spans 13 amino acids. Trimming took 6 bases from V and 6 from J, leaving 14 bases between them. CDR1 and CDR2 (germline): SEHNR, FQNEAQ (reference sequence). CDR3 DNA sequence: TGTGCCAGCAGTTTTGGGACTTTCGCTGAAGCTTTCTTT. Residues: CASSFGTFAEAFF.

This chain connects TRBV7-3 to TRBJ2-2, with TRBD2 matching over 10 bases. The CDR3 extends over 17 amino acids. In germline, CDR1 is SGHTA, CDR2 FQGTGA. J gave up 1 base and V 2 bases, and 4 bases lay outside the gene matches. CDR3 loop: CASSLGASGGNTGELFF. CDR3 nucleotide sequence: TGTGCCAGCAGCTTAGGGGCTAGCGGGGGGAACACCGGGGAGCTGTTTTTT.

As DNA, the CDR3 is TGCGCCAGCAGCACCATAGCGGGTCGGTCTGGAAATGAGCAGTTCTTC. This translates into CASSTIAGRSGNEQFF. The chain joins TRBV5-1 to TRBJ2-1; 7 bases align to TRBD2. This CDR3 is 16 amino acids long. Germline V gene data show CDR1 as SGHRS and CDR2 as YFSETQ. With 4 bases clipped from V and 7 bases from J, the junction kept 14 bases outside the gene matches.

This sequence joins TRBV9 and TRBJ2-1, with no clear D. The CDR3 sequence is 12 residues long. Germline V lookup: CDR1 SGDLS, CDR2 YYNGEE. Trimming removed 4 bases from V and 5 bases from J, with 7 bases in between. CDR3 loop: CASSQADNEQFF. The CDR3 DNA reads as TGTGCCAGCAGCCAAGCTGACAATGAGCAGTTCTTC.

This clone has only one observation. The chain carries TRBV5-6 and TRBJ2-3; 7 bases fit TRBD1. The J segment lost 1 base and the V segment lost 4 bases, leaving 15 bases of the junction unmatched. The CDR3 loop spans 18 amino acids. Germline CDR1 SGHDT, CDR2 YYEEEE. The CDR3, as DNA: TGTGCCAGCAGCGTCGGGACAGCGCGGGTTTGGGGCACAGATACGCAGTATTTT. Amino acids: CASSVGTARVWGTDTQYF.

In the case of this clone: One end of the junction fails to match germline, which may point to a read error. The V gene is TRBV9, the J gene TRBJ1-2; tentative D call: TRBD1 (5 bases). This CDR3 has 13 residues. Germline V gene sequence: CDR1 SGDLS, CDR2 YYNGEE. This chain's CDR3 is CAGSVVGRGGYTF. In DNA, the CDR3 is TGTGCCGGCAGCGTAGTAGGAAGGGGTGGCTACACCTTC.

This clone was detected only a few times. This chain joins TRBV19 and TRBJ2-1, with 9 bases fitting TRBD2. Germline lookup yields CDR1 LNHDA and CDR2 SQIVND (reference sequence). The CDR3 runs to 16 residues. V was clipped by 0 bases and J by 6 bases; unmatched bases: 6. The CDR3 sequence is CASSIDLSGSLNEQFF. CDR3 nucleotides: TGTGCCAGTAGTATAGATCTTAGCGGGAGTCTCAATGAGCAGTTCTTC. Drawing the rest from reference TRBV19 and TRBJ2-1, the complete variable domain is DGGITQSPKYLFRKEGQNVTLSCEQNLNHDAMYWYRQDPGQGLRLIYYSQIVNDFQKGDIAEGYSVSREKKESFPLTVTSAQKNPTAFYLCASSIDLSGSLNEQFFGPGTRLTVL.

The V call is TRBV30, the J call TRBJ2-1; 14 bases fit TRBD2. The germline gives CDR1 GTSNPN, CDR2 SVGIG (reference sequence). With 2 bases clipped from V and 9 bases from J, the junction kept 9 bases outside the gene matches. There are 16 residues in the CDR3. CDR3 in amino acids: CAWSTGLAGGPGEQFF. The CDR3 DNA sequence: TGTGCCTGGAGTACCGGACTAGCGGGAGGACCGGGTGAGCAGTTCTTC.

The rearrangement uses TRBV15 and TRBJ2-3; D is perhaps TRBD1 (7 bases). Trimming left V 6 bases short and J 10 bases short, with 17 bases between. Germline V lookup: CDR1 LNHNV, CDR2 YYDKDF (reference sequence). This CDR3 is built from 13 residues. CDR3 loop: CATSIRGARAQYF. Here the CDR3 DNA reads TGTGCCACCAGTATCAGGGGGGCTAGGGCGCAGTATTTT.

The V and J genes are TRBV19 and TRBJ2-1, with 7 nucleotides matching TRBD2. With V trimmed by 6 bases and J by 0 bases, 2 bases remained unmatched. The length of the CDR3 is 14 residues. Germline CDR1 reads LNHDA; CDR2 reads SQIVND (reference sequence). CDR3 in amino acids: CASRSGDSYNEQFF. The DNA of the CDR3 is TGTGCCAGTAGAAGCGGGGACTCCTACAATGAGCAGTTCTTC.

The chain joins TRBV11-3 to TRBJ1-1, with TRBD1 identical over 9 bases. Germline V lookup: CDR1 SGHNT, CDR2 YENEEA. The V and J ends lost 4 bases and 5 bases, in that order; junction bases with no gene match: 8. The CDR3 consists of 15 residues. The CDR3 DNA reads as TGTGCCAGCAGCTCCCGACGGGGGACAGGGACTGAAGCTTTCTTT. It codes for CASSSRRGTGTEAFF.

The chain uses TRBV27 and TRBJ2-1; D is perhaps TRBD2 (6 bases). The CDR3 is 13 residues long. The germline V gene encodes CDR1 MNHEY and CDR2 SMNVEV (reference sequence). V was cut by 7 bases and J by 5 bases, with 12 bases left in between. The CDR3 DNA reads TGTGCCAGCATGGGCGGGAACCACAATGAGCAGTTCTTC. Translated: CASMGGNHNEQFF.

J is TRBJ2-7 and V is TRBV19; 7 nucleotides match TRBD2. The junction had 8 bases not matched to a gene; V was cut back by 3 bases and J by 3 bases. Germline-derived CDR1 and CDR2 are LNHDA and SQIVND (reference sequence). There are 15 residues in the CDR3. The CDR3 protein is CASSIGAGSYYEQYF. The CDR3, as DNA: TGTGCCAGTAGTATTGGAGCGGGGAGTTACTACGAGCAGTACTTC. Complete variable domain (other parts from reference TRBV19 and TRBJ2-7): DGGITQSPKYLFRKEGQNVTLSCEQNLNHDAMYWYRQDPGQGLRLIYYSQIVNDFQKGDIAEGYSVSREKKESFPLTVTSAQKNPTAFYLCASSIGAGSYYEQYFGPGTRLTVT.

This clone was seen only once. For the CDR3, the DNA is TGTGCCAGCAGCGAAACTAGCGGAGAGGGGACTGAGACCCAGTACTTC. Translated, it gives CASSETSGEGTETQYF. This rearrangement joins TRBV4-2 to TRBJ2-5; the match to TRBD2 covers 8 bases. Trimming removed 5 bases from V and 5 bases from J; junction bases left unmatched: 13. CDR3 size: 16 residues. CDR1 LGHNA and CDR2 YNFKEQ come from the germline V gene.

Here the CDR3 DNA reads TGTGCCAGCAGCCCCTACCGGGACTTTAGCTCTGGAAACACCATATATTTT. Amino acids: CASSPYRDFSSGNTIYF. The gene calls are TRBV7-8 and TRBJ1-3; D perhaps matches TRBD1 (5 bases). Deletions cut 5 bases from V and 0 bases from J, with 17 bases between. The V gene's germline CDR1 is SGHVS and CDR2 FQNEAQ. The CDR3 contains 17 residues.